This TCR beta chain derives from a study of identifying expanded T cells in peripheral blood. General study results and limits: About 1.2 clones differed between technical replicates, versus about 16 and 19 over time. Approximately 2-week clone count variance significantly increased as total template count grew.

Data came from immunoSEQ multiplex PCR; TCRdb stores just in-frame clones and leaves some out. The sample has 55,000 to 60,000 clones, approximately 89% seen once. No infections or other immune events were documented during collection. The CDR3 length is 14 residues. V shed 6 bases and J shed 3 bases, with 11 bases lying between them. CDR1 and CDR2 from the germline V gene are MNHEY and SVGAGI. Concerning this clone itself: Its antigen remains unknown.

The J gene is TRBJ1-4, the V gene TRBV6-5; perhaps TRBD1 as D (5 bases). Sequencing was done on a sample of blood. The clonotype originates from a person aged 18 to 75 in good health. The CDR3 loop reads CASRPVGANEKLFF. The CDR3 DNA follows: TGTGCCAGCAGACCGGTGGGGGCTAATGAAAAACTGTTTTTT.